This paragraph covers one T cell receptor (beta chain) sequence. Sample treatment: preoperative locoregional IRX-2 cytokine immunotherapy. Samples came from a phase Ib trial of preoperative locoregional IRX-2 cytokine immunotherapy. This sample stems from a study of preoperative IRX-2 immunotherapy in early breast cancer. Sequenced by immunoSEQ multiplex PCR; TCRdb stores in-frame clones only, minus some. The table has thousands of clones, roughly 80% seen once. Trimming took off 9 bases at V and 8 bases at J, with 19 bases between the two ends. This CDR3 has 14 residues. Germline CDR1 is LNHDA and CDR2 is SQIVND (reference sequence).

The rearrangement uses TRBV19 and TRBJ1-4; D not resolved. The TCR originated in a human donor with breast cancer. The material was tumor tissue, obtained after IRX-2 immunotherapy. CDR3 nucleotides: TGTGCCAGCAAAGCCGCGTGGGGTTGGGAAAAACTGTTTTTT. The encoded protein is CASKAAWGWEKLFF.